The 25 T cell receptor beta chains presented below share a single source sample, sequenced in a study of cytomegalovirus exposure and HLA in healthy donors. The PCR was carried out with 60 Vbeta primers and 13 Jbeta primers. TCRdb's copy holds only in-frame clones and misses some; the assay was immunoSEQ multiplex PCR. The table records 150,000 to 200,000 clones, around three quarters of them present only once. The sequencing sample was made of PBMCs. The receptors derive from a young man in good health and CMV-seronegative.

The V gene is TRBV19, the J gene TRBJ1-1, with TRBD1 as a possible D gene (5 bases). V was trimmed by 7 bases and J by 0 bases, leaving 12 bases between them. CDR3 length: 14 residues. Germline CDR1 LNHDA, CDR2 SQIVND (reference sequence). CDR3 region: CASTKDTMNTEAFF. The CDR3 DNA sequence: TGTGCCAGTACCAAGGACACCATGAACACTGAAGCTTTCTTT.

The rearrangement links TRBV2 to TRBJ2-1, with TRBD2 as a possible D gene (7 bases). CDR1 and CDR2 from the germline V gene are SNHLY and FYNNEI. The CDR3 runs to 17 residues. Between the trimmed V and J ends, which lost 4 bases and 0 bases, there was a span of 16 bases. DNA for the CDR3: TGTGCCAGCAGTGCTTGGGGGCGGGGGAGCTCCTACAATGAGCAGTTCTTC. Its protein product is CASSAWGRGSSYNEQFF.

This chain joins TRBV28 and TRBJ2-7; TRBD2 matches at 10 bases. Unmatched junction bases numbered 8, after V lost 6 bases and J lost 3 bases. Germline V gives CDR1 MDHEN, CDR2 SYDVKM. This CDR3 has 15 amino acids. The CDR3 DNA reads as TGTGCCAGCAGAGAGGCTAGCGGGAGAGGCTACGAGCAGTACTTC. Protein: CASREASGRGYEQYF.

The rearrangement uses TRBV30 and TRBJ1-1; TRBD1 might be the D (5 bases). Germline V gene data show CDR1 as GTSNPN and CDR2 as SVGIG (reference sequence). Trimming pared 3 bases from V and 5 bases from J, leaving 13 bases between. There are 13 residues in the CDR3. Here the CDR3 DNA reads TGTGCCTGGAGCTTGAACCAGGGAACTGAAGCTTTCTTT. This gives the protein CAWSLNQGTEAFF.

The V gene is TRBV7-9, the J gene TRBJ1-1, with 10 bases fitting TRBD1. V was clipped by 5 bases and J by 6 bases; unmatched bases: 9. CDR1 and CDR2 (germline): SEHNR, FQNEAQ (reference sequence). The CDR3 sequence is 15 residues long. The CDR3 protein is CASSLAGTGVSEAFF. CDR3 bases: TGTGCCAGCAGCCTCGCCGGGACAGGGGTTTCTGAAGCTTTCTTT.

This clone has just a few counts. The CDR3 bases are TGCGCCAGCAGCTTGACGGGGGGCACGAACACTGAAGCTTTCTTT. It specifies CASSLTGGTNTEAFF. V is TRBV5-1 and J is TRBJ1-1; D may be TRBD1 (6 bases). Germline V gene sequence: CDR1 SGHRS, CDR2 YFSETQ. V lost 1 base, J lost 1 base, and 11 bases lay in between. This CDR3 comprises 15 residues.

Remarks on this clone: The junction departs from the called germline gene at one end, perhaps through a read error. The chain links TRBV28 to TRBJ2-6, with 8 bases identical to TRBD1. The length of the CDR3 is 15 residues. Germline V gene sequence: CDR1 MDHEN, CDR2 SYDVKM. CDR3 DNA sequence: TGTGCCAGCAGTTCAGGGGGCCCTGGGGCCAACGTCTTGACTTTC. Translated, it gives CASSSGGPGANVLTF.

The rearrangement uses TRBV7-3 and TRBJ1-2, with 9 bases identical to TRBD1. Germline CDR1 reads SGHTA; CDR2 reads FQGTGA. The CDR3 spans 16 residues. V was clipped by 3 bases and J by 3 bases; unmatched bases: 8. In DNA, the CDR3 is TGTGCCAGCAGCTTCTCGGGACAGGGTCGCGACTATGGCTACACCTTC. As protein: CASSFSGQGRDYGYTF. Complete variable domain (other parts from reference TRBV7-3 and TRBJ1-2): GAGVSQTPSNKVTEKGKYVELRCDPISGHTALYWYRQSLGQGPEFLIYFQGTGAADDSGLPNDRFFAVRPEGSVSTLKIQRTERGDSAVYLCASSFSGQGRDYGYTFGSGTRLTVV.

V is TRBV30 and J is TRBJ1-2; 10 nucleotides line up with TRBD1. This CDR3 region has 20 residues. The ends lost 3 bases at V and 5 bases at J; junction bases unmatched: 24. The germline V gene has CDR1 GTSNPN and CDR2 SVGIG (reference sequence). The CDR3 nucleotides read TGTGCCTGGAGCCAAAGCCATGCGCCCCGGGACAGGGGAATCAAGTATGGCTACACCTTC. Its protein is CAWSQSHAPRDRGIKYGYTF.

The genes are TRBV10-2 and TRBJ1-6, with D perhaps TRBD1 (5 bases). Trimming left V 3 bases short and J 1 base short, with 10 bases between. CDR3 length equals 16 residues. The germline V gene encodes CDR1 WSHSY and CDR2 SAAADI. The CDR3 DNA reads TGCGCCAGCAGTGACAGGGTTGGTTCCTATAATTCACCCCTCCACTTT. Amino acids: CASSDRVGSYNSPLHF.

The V gene is TRBV28, the J gene TRBJ1-1; D is uncertain. The CDR3 totals 15 residues. Germline values: CDR1 MDHEN, CDR2 SYDVKM. The V and J ends lost 2 bases and 5 bases respectively, with 15 bases between them. CDR3 in amino acids: CASSLSDRGDTEAFF. CDR3 DNA: TGTGCCAGCAGTTTAAGTGACCGGGGAGATACTGAAGCTTTCTTT.

The table lists this clone with a few counts. The V call is TRBV7-2, the J call TRBJ1-4; possible D gene TRBD1, 5 bases. The length of the CDR3 is 16 residues. The germline V gene encodes CDR1 SGHTA and CDR2 FQGNSA. The V and J ends lost 0 bases and 2 bases respectively, with 10 bases between them. The CDR3 DNA follows: TGTGCCAGCAGCTTAGCGGGTGGGGCTACTAATGAAAAACTGTTTTTT. This gives the protein CASSLAGGATNEKLFF.

V and J are TRBV27 and TRBJ2-7; possibly TRBD1 for D (6 bases). The CDR3 has 14 residues. CDR1 and CDR2 from the germline V gene are MNHEY and SMNVEV (reference sequence). V was clipped by 5 bases and J by 3 bases, with 14 bases between them. The CDR3 loop reads CASSAGDGYYEQYF. CDR3 bases: TGTGCCAGCAGTGCAGGGGACGGTTACTACGAGCAGTACTTC.

The chain links TRBV7-8 to TRBJ2-2, with TRBD1 matching over 8 bases. The germline CDR1 and CDR2 sequences are SGHVS and FQNEAQ. The CDR3 has 12 amino acids. V was clipped by 9 bases and J by 6 bases; unmatched bases: 3. CDR3 in amino acids: CARRQGSGELFF. The CDR3 nucleotides read TGTGCCAGGCGACAGGGGTCCGGGGAGCTGTTTTTT.

The chain is built from TRBV28 and TRBJ2-7, with TRBD2 matching 11 bases. Germline V gives CDR1 MDHEN, CDR2 SYDVKM. This CDR3 region has 13 residues. The V segment lost 3 bases and the J segment 5 bases; nucleotides outside the gene matches: 0. The CDR3 nucleotides are TGTGCCAGCAGTTTGACTAGCGGGAACGAGCAGTACTTC. Translating it yields CASSLTSGNEQYF.

The chain joins TRBV14 to TRBJ1-2; D is uncertain. V was cut by 0 bases and J by 5 bases, with 7 bases left in between. CDR3 length: 13 residues. From germline, CDR1 is SGHDN and CDR2 FVKESK. The CDR3 region has the DNA TGTGCCAGCAGCCAAGATTATTCTTATGGCTACACCTTC. Its translation is CASSQDYSYGYTF.

The rearrangement joins TRBV28 to TRBJ1-1; D remains ambiguous. V was cut by 7 bases and J by 2 bases, with 11 bases left in between. The CDR3 sequence is 13 residues long. Germline V lookup: CDR1 MDHEN, CDR2 SYDVKM. Written as DNA, the CDR3 is TGTGCCAGCATCGGTCAAACCAACACTGAAGCTTTCTTT. Translated: CASIGQTNTEAFF.

This chain links TRBV20-1 with TRBJ2-1; possibly TRBD2 for D (6 bases). V was trimmed by 6 bases and J by 6 bases, leaving 9 bases between them. Germline lookup yields CDR1 DFQATT and CDR2 SNEGSKA (reference sequence). The CDR3 is 11 residues long. CDR3 coding DNA: TGCAGTGCCCAGGAGGGCAATGAGCAGTTCTTC. Translation gives CSAQEGNEQFF.

The chain carries TRBV6-5 and TRBJ2-3; D gene ambiguous. V gave up 7 bases and J gave up 2 bases, with 10 bases separating them. There are 13 residues in the CDR3. Per germline, CDR1 MNHEY and CDR2 SVGAGI. The CDR3 sequence is CASTARPTDTQYF. Written as DNA, the CDR3 is TGTGCCAGCACAGCGCGTCCCACAGATACGCAGTATTTT.

This clone came up a few times. The rearrangement uses TRBV7-9 and TRBJ1-3; D is ambiguous. This CDR3 spans 15 amino acids. V was clipped by 5 bases and J by 0 bases, with 11 bases between them. CDR1 and CDR2 from the germline V gene are SEHNR and FQNEAQ (reference sequence). CDR3 loop: CASSGTGDSGNTIYF. DNA of the CDR3: TGTGCCAGCAGCGGAACCGGGGACTCTGGAAACACCATATATTTT. The full variable domain, in which reference TRBV7-9 and TRBJ1-3 provide the parts outside the CDR3, is DTGVSQNPRHKITKRGQNVTFRCDPISEHNRLYWYRQTLGQGPEFLTYFQNEAQLEKSRLLSDRFSAERPKGSFSTLEIQRTEQGDSAMYLCASSGTGDSGNTIYFGEGSWLTVV.

This clone was detected only a few times. This chain links TRBV10-3 with TRBJ1-2; D uncertain. The CDR3 has 15 residues. CDR1 and CDR2 from the germline V gene are ENHRY and SYGVKD. The V gene lost 6 bases and the J gene lost 8 bases, with 22 bases spanning the gap. CDR3 sequence: CAISSQKGDPEGYTF. The CDR3 nucleotides are TGTGCCATCAGCTCCCAGAAAGGAGATCCGGAAGGCTACACCTTC.

This chain's CDR3 is CASSSNLWDRGSEQYF. The CDR3 DNA reads as TGTGCCAGCAGTTCTAACCTTTGGGACAGGGGTAGCGAGCAGTACTTC. The V and J genes are TRBV27 and TRBJ2-7; 10 bases fit TRBD1. Trimming at V came to 4 bases and at J to 6 bases, leaving 12 bases not matched to a gene. Germline V lookup: CDR1 MNHEY, CDR2 SMNVEV (reference sequence). The CDR3 spans 16 residues.

Written as DNA, the CDR3 is TGTGCCAGCAGCGTAGTCAGCGGGAGCCCCACAGATACGCAGTATTTT. It encodes CASSVVSGSPTDTQYF. The gene calls are TRBV9 and TRBJ2-3; 8 nucleotides match TRBD2. CDR3 length equals 16 residues. Trimming removed 0 bases from V and 2 bases from J; junction bases left unmatched: 5. Germline V lookup: CDR1 SGDLS, CDR2 YYNGEE.

The chain carries TRBV5-1 and TRBJ2-7; D unclear. The CDR3 covers 14 residues. Germline V gives CDR1 SGHRS, CDR2 YFSETQ. Deletions cut 3 bases from V and 0 bases from J, with 10 bases between. CDR3: CASSSTPSSYEQYF. The CDR3, as DNA: TGCGCCAGCAGCTCGACACCGAGCTCCTACGAGCAGTACTTC.

This clone has a handful of counts. The chain links TRBV27 to TRBJ2-7; possibly TRBD2 for D (7 bases). Germline CDR1 and CDR2: MNHEY and SMNVEV (reference sequence). The V end lost 6 bases, the J end lost 2 bases, and 20 bases lay between the germline ends. There are 16 residues in the CDR3. The CDR3 coding sequence is TGTGCCAGCAGAAGGGGGGGGGTTGGGGTTGCCTACGAGCAGTACTTC. As protein: CASRRGGVGVAYEQYF.